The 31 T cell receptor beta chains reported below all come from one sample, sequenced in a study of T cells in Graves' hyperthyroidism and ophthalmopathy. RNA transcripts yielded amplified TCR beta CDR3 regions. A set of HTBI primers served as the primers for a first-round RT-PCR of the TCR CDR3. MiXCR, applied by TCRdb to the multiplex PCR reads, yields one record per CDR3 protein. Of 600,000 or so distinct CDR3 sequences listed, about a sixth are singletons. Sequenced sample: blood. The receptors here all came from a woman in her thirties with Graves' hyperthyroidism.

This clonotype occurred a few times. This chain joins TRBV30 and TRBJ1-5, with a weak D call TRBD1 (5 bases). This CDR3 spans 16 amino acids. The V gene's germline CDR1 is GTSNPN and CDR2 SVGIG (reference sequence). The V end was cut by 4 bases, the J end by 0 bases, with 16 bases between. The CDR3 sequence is CAWTLGGRASNQPQHF. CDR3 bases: TGTGCCTGGACCCTGGGGGGGAGGGCTAGCAATCAGCCCCAGCATTTT.

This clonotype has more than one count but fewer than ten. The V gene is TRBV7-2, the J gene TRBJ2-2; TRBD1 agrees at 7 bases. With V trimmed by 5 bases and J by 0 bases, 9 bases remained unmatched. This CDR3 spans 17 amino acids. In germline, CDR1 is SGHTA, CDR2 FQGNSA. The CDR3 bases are TGTGCCAGCAGCCCCCGTTTGGGACAGACGAACACCGGGGAGCTGTTTTTT. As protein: CASSPRLGQTNTGELFF. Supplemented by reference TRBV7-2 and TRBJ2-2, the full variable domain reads GAGVSQSPSNKVTEKGKDVELRCDPISGHTALYWYRQSLGQGLEFLIYFQGNSAPDKSGLPSDRFSAERTGGSVSTLTIQRTQQEDSAVYLCASSPRLGQTNTGELFFGEGSRLTVL.

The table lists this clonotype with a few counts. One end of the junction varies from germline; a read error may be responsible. For the CDR3, the DNA is TGCGCCAGCAAGGGGGAGGGACACACAGGTACGCAGTATTTT. Its protein is CASKGEGHTGTQYF. The rearrangement joins TRBV5-1 to TRBJ2-3, with TRBD2 as a possible D gene (7 bases). Germline assignment: CDR1 SGHRS and CDR2 YFSETQ. The CDR3 consists of 14 residues.

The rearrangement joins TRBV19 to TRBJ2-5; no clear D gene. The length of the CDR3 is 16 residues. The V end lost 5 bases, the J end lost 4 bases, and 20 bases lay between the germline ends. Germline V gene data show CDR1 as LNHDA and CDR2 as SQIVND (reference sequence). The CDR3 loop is CASSQDAGGYRETQYF. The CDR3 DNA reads TGTGCCAGTAGTCAAGACGCAGGTGGCTATCGAGAGACCCAGTACTTC. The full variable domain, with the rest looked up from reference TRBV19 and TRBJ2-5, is DGGITQSPKYLFRKEGQNVTLSCEQNLNHDAMYWYRQDPGQGLRLIYYSQIVNDFQKGDIAEGYSVSREKKESFPLTVTSAQKNPTAFYLCASSQDAGGYRETQYFGPGTRLLVL.

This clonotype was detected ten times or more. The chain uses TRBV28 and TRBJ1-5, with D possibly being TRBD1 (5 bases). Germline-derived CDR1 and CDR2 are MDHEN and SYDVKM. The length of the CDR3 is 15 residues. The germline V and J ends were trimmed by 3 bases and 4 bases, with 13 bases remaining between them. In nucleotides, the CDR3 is TGTGCCAGCAGTTTTGAGGGGTCGCCTAATCAGCCCCAGCATTTT. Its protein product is CASSFEGSPNQPQHF.

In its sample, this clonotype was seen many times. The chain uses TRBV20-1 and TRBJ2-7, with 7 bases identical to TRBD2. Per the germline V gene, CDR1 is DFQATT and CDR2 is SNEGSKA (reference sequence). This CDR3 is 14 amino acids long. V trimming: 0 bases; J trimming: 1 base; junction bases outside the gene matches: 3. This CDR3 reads CSARDRRGSYEQYF. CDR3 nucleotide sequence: TGCAGTGCTAGAGATCGGCGGGGGTCCTACGAGCAGTACTTC.

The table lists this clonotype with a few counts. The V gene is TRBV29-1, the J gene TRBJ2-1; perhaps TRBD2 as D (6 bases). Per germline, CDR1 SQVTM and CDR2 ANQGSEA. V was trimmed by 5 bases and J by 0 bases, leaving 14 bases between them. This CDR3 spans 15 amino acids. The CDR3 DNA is TGCAGCGTTAATAGCGGACCGAGCTCCTACAATGAGCAGTTCTTC. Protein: CSVNSGPSSYNEQFF.

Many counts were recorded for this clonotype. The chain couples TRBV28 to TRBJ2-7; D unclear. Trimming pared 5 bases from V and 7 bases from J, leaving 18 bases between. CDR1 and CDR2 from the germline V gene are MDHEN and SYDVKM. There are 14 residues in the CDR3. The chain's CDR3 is CASSPQILSGEQYF. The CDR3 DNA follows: TGTGCCAGCAGTCCACAGATCCTTAGTGGGGAGCAGTACTTC.

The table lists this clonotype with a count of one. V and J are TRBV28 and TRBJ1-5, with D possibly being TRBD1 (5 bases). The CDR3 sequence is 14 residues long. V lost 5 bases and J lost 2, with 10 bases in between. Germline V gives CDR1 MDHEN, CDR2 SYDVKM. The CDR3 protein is CASSIGGGNQPQHF. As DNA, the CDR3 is TGTGCCAGCAGTATAGGAGGGGGCAATCAGCCCCAGCATTTT.

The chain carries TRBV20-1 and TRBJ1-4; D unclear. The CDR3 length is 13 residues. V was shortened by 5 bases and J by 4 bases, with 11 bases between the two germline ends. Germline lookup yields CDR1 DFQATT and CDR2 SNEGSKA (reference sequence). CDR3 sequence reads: CSAPGVVNEKLFF. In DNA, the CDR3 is TGCAGTGCTCCTGGGGTGGTTAATGAAAAACTGTTTTTT.

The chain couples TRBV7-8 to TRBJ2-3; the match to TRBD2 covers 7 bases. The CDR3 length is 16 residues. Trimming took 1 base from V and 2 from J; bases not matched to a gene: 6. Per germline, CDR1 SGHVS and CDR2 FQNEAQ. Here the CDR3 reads CASSLDERDITDTQYF. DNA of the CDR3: TGTGCCAGCAGCTTAGATGAGCGGGATATCACAGATACGCAGTATTTT.

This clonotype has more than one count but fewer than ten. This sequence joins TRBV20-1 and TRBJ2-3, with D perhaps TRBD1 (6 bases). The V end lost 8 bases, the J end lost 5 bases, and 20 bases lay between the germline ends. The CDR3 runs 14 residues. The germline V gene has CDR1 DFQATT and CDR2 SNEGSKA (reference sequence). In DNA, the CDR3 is TGCAGTACTTATCGCCCTGTACAGGGAGATACGCAGTATTTT. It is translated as CSTYRPVQGDTQYF.

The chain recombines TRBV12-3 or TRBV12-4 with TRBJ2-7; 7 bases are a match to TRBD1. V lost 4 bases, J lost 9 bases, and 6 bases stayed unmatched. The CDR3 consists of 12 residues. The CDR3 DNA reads TGTGCCAGCAGTTCCGGGACAGCCCTGCAGTACTTC. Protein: CASSSGTALQYF.

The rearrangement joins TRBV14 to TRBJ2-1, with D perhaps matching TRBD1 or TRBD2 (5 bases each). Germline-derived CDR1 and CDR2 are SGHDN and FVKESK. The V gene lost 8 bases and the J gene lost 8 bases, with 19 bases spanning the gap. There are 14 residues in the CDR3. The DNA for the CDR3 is TGTGCCAGCCGATACGGGACGTGGGTCGATGAGCAGTTCTTC. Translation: CASRYGTWVDEQFF.

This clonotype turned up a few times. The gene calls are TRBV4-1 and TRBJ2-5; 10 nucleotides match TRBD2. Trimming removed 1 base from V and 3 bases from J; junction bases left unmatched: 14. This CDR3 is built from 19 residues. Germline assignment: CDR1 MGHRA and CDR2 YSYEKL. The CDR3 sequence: CASSQGRLAGDRFKETQYF. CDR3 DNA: TGCGCCAGCAGCCAAGGGAGGCTAGCGGGAGATCGGTTTAAAGAGACCCAGTACTTC.

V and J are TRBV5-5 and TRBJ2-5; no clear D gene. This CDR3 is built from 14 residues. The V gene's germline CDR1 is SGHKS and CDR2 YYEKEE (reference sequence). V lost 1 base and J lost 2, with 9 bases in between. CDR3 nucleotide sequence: TGTGCCAGCAGCTTGAACCCAATGCAAGAGACCCAGTACTTC. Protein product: CASSLNPMQETQYF.

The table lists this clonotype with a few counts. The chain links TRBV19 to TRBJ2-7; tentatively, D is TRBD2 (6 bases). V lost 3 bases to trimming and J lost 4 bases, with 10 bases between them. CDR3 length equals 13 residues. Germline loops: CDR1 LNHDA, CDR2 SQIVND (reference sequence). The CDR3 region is CASSMGAGYEQYF. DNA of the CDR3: TGTGCCAGTAGTATGGGCGCGGGGTACGAGCAGTACTTC.

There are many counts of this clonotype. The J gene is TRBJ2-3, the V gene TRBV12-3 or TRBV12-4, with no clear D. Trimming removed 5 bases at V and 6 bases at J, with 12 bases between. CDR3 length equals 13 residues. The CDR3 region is CASSPRRWDTQYF. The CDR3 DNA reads TGTGCCAGCAGTCCGAGGCGGTGGGATACGCAGTATTTT.

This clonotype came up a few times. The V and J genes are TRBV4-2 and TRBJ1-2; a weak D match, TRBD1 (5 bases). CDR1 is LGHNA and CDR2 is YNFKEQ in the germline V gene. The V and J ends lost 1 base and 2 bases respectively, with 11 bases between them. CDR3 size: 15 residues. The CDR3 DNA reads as TGTGCCAGCAGCCAAGCGGTGGGGCCAAACTATGGCTACACCTTC. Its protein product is CASSQAVGPNYGYTF.

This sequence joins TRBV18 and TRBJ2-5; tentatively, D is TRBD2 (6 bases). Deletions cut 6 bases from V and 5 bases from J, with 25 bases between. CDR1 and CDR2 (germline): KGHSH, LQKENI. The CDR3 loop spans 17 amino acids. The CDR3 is CASSSFTLTSEGETQYF. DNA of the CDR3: TGTGCCAGCTCTAGTTTCACCCTGACATCGGAGGGGGAGACCCAGTACTTC.

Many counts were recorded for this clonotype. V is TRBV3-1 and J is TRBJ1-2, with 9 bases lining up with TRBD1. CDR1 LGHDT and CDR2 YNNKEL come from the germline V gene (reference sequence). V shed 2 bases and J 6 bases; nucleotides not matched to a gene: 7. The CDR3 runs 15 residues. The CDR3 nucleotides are TGTGCCAGCAGCCAATCCGGGACAGGGAGACATGGCTACACCTTC. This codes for CASSQSGTGRHGYTF.

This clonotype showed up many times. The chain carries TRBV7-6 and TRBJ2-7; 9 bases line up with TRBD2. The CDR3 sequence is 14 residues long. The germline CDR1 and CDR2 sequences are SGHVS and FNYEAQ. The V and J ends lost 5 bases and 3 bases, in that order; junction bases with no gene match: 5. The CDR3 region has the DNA TGTGCCAGCAGCCCAAGCGGGAGGTACTACGAGCAGTACTTC. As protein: CASSPSGRYYEQYF.

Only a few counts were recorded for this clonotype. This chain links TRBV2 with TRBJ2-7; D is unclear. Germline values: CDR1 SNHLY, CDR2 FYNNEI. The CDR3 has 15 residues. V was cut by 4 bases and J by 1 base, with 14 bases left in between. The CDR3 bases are TGTGCCAGCAGTGTCAGGTCCTATCCTTCCTACGAGCAGTACTTC. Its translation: CASSVRSYPSYEQYF.

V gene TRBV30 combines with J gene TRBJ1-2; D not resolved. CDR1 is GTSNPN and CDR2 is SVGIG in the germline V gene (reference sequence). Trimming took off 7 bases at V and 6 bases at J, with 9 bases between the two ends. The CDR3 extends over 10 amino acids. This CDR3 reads CALRVDGYTF. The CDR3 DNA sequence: TGTGCCTTAAGGGTGGATGGCTACACCTTC.

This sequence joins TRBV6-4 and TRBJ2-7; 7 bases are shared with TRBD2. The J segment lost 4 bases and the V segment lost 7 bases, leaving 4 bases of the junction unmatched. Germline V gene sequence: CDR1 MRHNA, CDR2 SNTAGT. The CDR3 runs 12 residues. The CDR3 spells CASICGSYEQYF. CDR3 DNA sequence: TGTGCCAGCATCTGCGGGAGTTACGAGCAGTACTTC.

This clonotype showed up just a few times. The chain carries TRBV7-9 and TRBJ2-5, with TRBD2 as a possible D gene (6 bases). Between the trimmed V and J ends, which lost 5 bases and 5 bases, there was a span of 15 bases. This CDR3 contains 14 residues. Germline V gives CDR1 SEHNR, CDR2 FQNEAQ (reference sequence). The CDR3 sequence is CASSKGGEEETQYF. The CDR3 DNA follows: TGTGCCAGCAGCAAAGGAGGGGAGGAGGAGACCCAGTACTTC.

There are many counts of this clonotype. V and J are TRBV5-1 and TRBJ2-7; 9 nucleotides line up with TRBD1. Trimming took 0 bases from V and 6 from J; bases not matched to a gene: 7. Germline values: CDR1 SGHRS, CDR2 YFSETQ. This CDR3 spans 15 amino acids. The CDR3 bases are TGCGCCAGCAGCTTGGTTGGGACAGGGATTGGCGAGCAGTACTTC. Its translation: CASSLVGTGIGEQYF. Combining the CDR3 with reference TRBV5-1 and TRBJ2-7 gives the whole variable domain KAGVTQTPRYLIKTRGQQVTLSCSPISGHRSVSWYQQTPGQGLQFLFEYFSETQRNKGNFPGRFSGRQFSNSRSEMNVSTLELGDSALYLCASSLVGTGIGEQYFGPGTRLTVT.

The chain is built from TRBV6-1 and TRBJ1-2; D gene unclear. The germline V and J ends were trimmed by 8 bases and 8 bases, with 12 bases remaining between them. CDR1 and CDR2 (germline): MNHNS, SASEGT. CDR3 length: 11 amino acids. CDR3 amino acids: CASDPGVGYTF. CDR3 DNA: TGTGCCAGCGATCCCGGTGTGGGCTACACCTTC.

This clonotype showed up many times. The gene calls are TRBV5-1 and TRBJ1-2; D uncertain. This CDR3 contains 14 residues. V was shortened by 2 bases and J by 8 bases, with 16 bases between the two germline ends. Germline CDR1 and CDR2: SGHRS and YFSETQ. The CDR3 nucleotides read TGCGCCAGCAGCTTCAGTAACACTCGGGAGGGCTACACCTTC. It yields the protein CASSFSNTREGYTF.

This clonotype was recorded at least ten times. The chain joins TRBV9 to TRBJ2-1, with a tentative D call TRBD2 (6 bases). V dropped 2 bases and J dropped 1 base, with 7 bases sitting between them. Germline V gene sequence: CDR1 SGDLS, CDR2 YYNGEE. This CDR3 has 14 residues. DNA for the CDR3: TGTGCCAGCAGCGTGGGGGGTTCCTACAATGAGCAGTTCTTC. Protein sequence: CASSVGGSYNEQFF.

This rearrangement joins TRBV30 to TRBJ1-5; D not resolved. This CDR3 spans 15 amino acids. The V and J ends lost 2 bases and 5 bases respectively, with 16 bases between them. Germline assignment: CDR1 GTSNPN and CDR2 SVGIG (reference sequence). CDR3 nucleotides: TGTGCCTGGAGTCCGCTTAGTGGACGGGATCAGCCCCAGCATTTT. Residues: CAWSPLSGRDQPQHF. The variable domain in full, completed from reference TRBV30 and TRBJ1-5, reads SQTIHQWPATLVQPVGSPLSLECTVEGTSNPNLYWYRQAAGRGLQLLFYSVGIGQISSEVPQNLSASRPQDRQFILSSKKLLLSDSGFYLCAWSPLSGRDQPQHFGDGTRLSIL.